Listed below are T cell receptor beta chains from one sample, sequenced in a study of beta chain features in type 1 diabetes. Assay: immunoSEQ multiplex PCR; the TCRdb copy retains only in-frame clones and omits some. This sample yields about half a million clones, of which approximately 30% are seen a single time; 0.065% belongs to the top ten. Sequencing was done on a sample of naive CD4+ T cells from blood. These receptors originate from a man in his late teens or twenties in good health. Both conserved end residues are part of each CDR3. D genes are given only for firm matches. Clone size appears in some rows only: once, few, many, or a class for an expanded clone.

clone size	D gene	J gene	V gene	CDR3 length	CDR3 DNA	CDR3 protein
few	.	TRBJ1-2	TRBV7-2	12	TGTGCCAGCAGCTTGGGGGGCTATGGCTACACCTTC	CASSLGGYGYTF
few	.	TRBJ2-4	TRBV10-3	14	TGTGCCATCAGTGCAGGGAAAACCAAAAACATTCAGTACTTC	CAISAGKTKNIQYF
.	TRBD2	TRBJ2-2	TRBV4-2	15	TGTGCCAGCAGCCCACTAGCGGCCAACACCGGGGAGCTGTTTTTT	CASSPLAANTGELFF
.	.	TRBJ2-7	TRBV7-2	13	TGTGCCAGCAGCTTACACAGCCCCTACGAGCAGTACTTC	CASSLHSPYEQYF
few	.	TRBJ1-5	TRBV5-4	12	TGTGCCAGCAGCGTACAGGGTCAGCCCCAGCATTTT	CASSVQGQPQHF
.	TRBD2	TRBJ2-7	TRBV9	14	TGTGCCAGCAGCCCTCGGACTAGCTCGAGCGAGCAGTACTTC	CASSPRTSSSEQYF
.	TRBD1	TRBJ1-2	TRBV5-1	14	TGCGCCAGCAGCCCTGGACAGGCCCAGTATGGCTACACCTTC	CASSPGQAQYGYTF
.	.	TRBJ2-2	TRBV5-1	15	TGCGCCAGCAGGCTCACCTGGGGACACACCGGGGAGCTGTTTTTT	CASRLTWGHTGELFF
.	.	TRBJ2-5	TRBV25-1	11	TGTGCCGTCACTAGTGCAGAGACCCAGTACTTC	CAVTSAETQYF
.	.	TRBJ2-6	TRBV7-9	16	TGTGCCAGCAGCCCCCCCCGGGGCTCTGGGGCCAACGTCCTGACTTTC	CASSPPRGSGANVLTF
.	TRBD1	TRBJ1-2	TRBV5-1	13	TGCGCCAGCAGCGGACAGGGAAGGGATGGCTACACCTTC	CASSGQGRDGYTF
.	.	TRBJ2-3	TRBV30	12	TGTGCCTGGAGTGAGATCACAGATACGCAGTATTTT	CAWSEITDTQYF
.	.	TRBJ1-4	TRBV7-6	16	TGTGCCAGCAGCTTAAACGAAGGGGCAACTAATGAAAAACTGTTTTTT	CASSLNEGATNEKLFF
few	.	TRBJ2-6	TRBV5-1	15	TGCGCCAGCAGCTTGCTTCCCTCTGGGGCCAACGTCCTGACTTTC	CASSLLPSGANVLTF
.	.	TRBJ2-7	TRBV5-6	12	TGTGCCAGCAGCTTCCTCTCCTACGAGCAGTACTTC	CASSFLSYEQYF
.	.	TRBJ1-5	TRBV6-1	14	TGTGCCAGCAGTGCGCAGCGGAGCAATCAGCCCCAGCATTTT	CASSAQRSNQPQHF
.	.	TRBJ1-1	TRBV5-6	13	TGTGCCAGCAGCTTGTGGCCCCCCCAGGGAGCTTTCTTT	CASSLWPPQGAFF
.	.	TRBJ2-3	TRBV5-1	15	TGCGCCAGCAGCTTGAGGGGTCCCACCACAGATACGCAGTATTTT	CASSLRGPTTDTQYF
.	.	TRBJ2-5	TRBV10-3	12	TGTGCCATCAGTGTGACGGGAGAGACCCAGTACTTC	CAISVTGETQYF